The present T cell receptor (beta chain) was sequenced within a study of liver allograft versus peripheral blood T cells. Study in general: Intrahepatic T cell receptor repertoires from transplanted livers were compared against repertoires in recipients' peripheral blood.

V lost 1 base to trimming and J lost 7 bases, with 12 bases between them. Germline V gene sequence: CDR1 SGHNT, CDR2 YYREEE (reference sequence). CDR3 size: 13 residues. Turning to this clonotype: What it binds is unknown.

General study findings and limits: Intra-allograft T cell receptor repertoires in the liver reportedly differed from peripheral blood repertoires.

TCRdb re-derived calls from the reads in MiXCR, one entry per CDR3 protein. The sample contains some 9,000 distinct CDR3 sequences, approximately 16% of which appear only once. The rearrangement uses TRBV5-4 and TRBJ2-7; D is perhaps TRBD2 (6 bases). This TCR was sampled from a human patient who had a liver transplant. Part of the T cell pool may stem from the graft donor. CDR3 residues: CASSLRGSREQYF. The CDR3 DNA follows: TGTGCCAGCAGCTTGCGGGGGTCGCGGGAGCAGTACTTC.